This entry concerns a single TCR beta chain. Only in-frame clones appear in the TCRdb table, and some are missing; sequencing was by immunoSEQ multiplex PCR. This sample has about 200,000 clones, with about 80% found just once. This sample is drawn from a study of blood T cell repertoires in COVID-19. About the study: PBMCs, B-cell-depleted T cells, or T cells provided the cDNA or gDNA that made up the material.

With V trimmed by 2 bases and J by 9 bases, 25 bases remained unmatched. CDR1 and CDR2 (germline): MNHEY, SVGEGT. The CDR3 is 21 amino acids. Input material: peripheral blood. This clonotype was obtained from a human donor with acute or convalescent COVID-19. The donor label of this sample is uncertain. V usage is TRBV6-2 or TRBV6-3 and J usage is TRBJ2-1; 10 positions agree with TRBD2. This CDR3 reads CASSYHIGGSASGSPAGEQFF. For the CDR3, the DNA is TGTGCCAGCAGTTACCATATAGGTGGTTCGGCTAGCGGGAGTCCTGCGGGTGAGCAGTTCTTC.